These 29 T cell receptor beta chains came from one sample sequenced in a study of early T cells in non-severe SARS-CoV-2 infection. TCRdb reprocessed the 5' RACE reads with MiXCR, giving one entry per CDR3 protein. Of about 71,000 distinct CDR3 sequences listed, roughly an eighth are singletons. Here the sequenced sample was whole blood, taken at baseline. These receptors originate from an adult who was a healthcare worker with PCR-confirmed SARS-CoV-2 infection or an uninfected control (not recorded which).

Regarding this clonotype: A much larger clonotype is one base distant, so this may be a read error. V gene TRBV5-1 combines with J gene TRBJ1-3, with D perhaps matching TRBD1 (5 bases). The CDR3 contains 15 residues. Germline loops: CDR1 SGHRS, CDR2 YFSETQ. V shed 4 bases and J shed 1 base, with 12 bases lying between them. The CDR3 region has the DNA TGCGCCAGCAGCATCAATGCAGGGTCTGGAAACACCATATATTTT. Its translation is CASSINAGSGNTIYF.

This clonotype has more than one count but fewer than ten. CDR3 DNA: TGTGCCAGCAGCTTCCAGGTCACAGATACGCAGTATTTT. It encodes CASSFQVTDTQYF. The chain combines TRBV7-6 with TRBJ2-3; D is ambiguous. The V end lost 3 bases, the J end lost 2 bases, and 6 bases lay between the germline ends. Germline V gene sequence: CDR1 SGHVS, CDR2 FNYEAQ. The CDR3 is 13 residues long.

This clonotype was detected ten times or more. The chain carries TRBV28 and TRBJ2-5; no firm D call. CDR1 is MDHEN, CDR2 SYDVKM, per germline. The CDR3 sequence is 12 residues long. V was cut by 3 bases and J by 5 bases, with 7 bases left in between. CDR3 nucleotides: TGTGCCAGCAGTTTGACCAGGGAGACCCAGTACTTC. It translates to CASSLTRETQYF.

At least ten counts were recorded for this clonotype. The chain uses TRBV2 and TRBJ2-7; D possibly corresponds to TRBD2 (6 bases). V dropped 6 bases and J dropped 3 bases, with 9 bases sitting between them. CDR1 is SNHLY, CDR2 FYNNEI, per germline. The CDR3 has 12 amino acids. The CDR3 nucleotides are TGTGCCAGCAGCTATAGCGGCTACGAGCAGTACTTC. It specifies CASSYSGYEQYF.

This chain links TRBV11-2 with TRBJ2-5; possibly TRBD1 or TRBD2 for D (5 bases each). V was cut by 3 bases and J by 1 base, with 18 bases left in between. CDR3 length equals 17 residues. Per germline, CDR1 SGHAT and CDR2 FQNNGV. The CDR3: CASSFPLSGTVQETQYF. The DNA of the CDR3 is TGTGCCAGCAGCTTTCCCCTCTCAGGGACGGTCCAAGAGACCCAGTACTTC.

This clonotype was seen a handful of times. The V and J genes are TRBV5-6 and TRBJ1-1; D remains ambiguous. This CDR3 comprises 12 residues. The V end was cut by 4 bases, the J end by 2 bases, with 6 bases between. Germline CDR1 is SGHDT and CDR2 is YYEEEE. CDR3 amino acids: CASSRINTEAFF. The CDR3 DNA reads as TGTGCCAGCAGCCGGATAAACACTGAAGCTTTCTTT.

The gene calls are TRBV6-5 and TRBJ2-7, with 10 positions matching TRBD1. J gave up 6 bases and V 6 bases, and 11 bases lay outside the gene matches. Germline V CDR1 and CDR2: MNHEY, SVGAGI. CDR3 length equals 15 residues. CDR3 region: CASRPAGTGVSEQYF. The CDR3 nucleotides are TGTGCCAGCAGACCTGCCGGGACAGGGGTAAGCGAGCAGTACTTC.

This clonotype was detected a few times. The chain combines TRBV6-2 or TRBV6-3 with TRBJ2-7; D perhaps matches TRBD1 (6 bases). Germline assignment: CDR1 MNHEY and CDR2 SVGEGT. V was shortened by 6 bases and J by 3 bases, with 12 bases between the two germline ends. The CDR3 is made up of 13 amino acids. CDR3 sequence: CASSSGHLYEQYF. Written as DNA, the CDR3 is TGTGCCAGCAGCTCGGGACACCTCTACGAGCAGTACTTC.

This chain joins TRBV28 and TRBJ2-7; D may be TRBD1 (6 bases). The CDR3 totals 14 residues. Germline V gene lookup returns CDR1 MDHEN and CDR2 SYDVKM. V was pared by 2 bases and J by 4 bases, with 12 bases between. CDR3 in amino acids: CASSLRRQAYEQYF. DNA of the CDR3: TGTGCCAGCAGTTTAAGGCGACAGGCTTACGAGCAGTACTTC. Combining the CDR3 with reference TRBV28 and TRBJ2-7 gives the whole variable domain DVKVTQSSRYLVKRTGEKVFLECVQDMDHENMFWYRQDPGLGLRLIYFSYDVKMKEKGDIPEGYSVSREKKERFSLILESASTNQTSMYLCASSLRRQAYEQYFGPGTRLTVT.

This clonotype occurred a few times. V is TRBV24-1 and J is TRBJ2-3; D gene ambiguous. V was cut by 5 bases and J by 1 base, with 9 bases left in between. Germline V lookup: CDR1 KGHDR, CDR2 SFDVKD. The CDR3 has 14 amino acids. The CDR3 DNA sequence: TGTGCCACCAGTGGGCCCGACCGCACAGATACGCAGTATTTT. It is translated as CATSGPDRTDTQYF.

The V and J genes are TRBV24-1 and TRBJ2-3; D is ambiguous. CDR3 length: 15 residues. Trimming removed 3 bases from V and 2 bases from J, with 11 bases in between. Germline CDR1 reads KGHDR; CDR2 reads SFDVKD. The CDR3 sequence is CATSDASGLTDTQYF. CDR3 coding DNA: TGTGCCACCAGTGATGCCTCCGGGCTCACAGATACGCAGTATTTT.

This chain uses TRBV11-2 with TRBJ2-3; D is possibly TRBD1 or TRBD2 (5 bases each). The germline gives CDR1 SGHAT, CDR2 FQNNGV. V dropped 5 bases and J dropped 4 bases, with 13 bases sitting between them. The CDR3 is made up of 14 amino acids. CDR3 protein: CASSLAWGSDTQYF. CDR3 nucleotide sequence: TGTGCCAGCAGCCTCGCCTGGGGGTCAGATACGCAGTATTTT.

The V gene is TRBV11-3, the J gene TRBJ2-4; 8 bases fit TRBD1. Germline CDR1 reads SGHNT; CDR2 reads YENEEA. Trimming at V came to 3 bases and at J to 9 bases, leaving 7 bases not matched to a gene. The CDR3 is made up of 14 amino acids. In nucleotides, the CDR3 is TGTGCCAGCAGCTTGGACAGGGACGTTGGCATTCAGTACTTC. Protein sequence: CASSLDRDVGIQYF.

The chain has TRBV4-2 and TRBJ2-2; TRBD2 matches at 13 bases. CDR3 size: 18 residues. Germline V gene data show CDR1 as LGHNA and CDR2 as YNFKEQ. The junction had 6 bases not matched to a gene; V was cut back by 1 base and J by 4 bases. CDR3: CASSQVLAGGPVTGELFF. The CDR3 DNA sequence: TGTGCCAGCAGCCAAGTACTAGCGGGGGGGCCAGTCACCGGGGAGCTGTTTTTT.

The chain carries TRBV6-5 and TRBJ2-2, with D possibly matching TRBD2 (5 bases). This CDR3 is built from 15 residues. Trimming took off 5 bases at V and 5 bases at J, with 15 bases between the two ends. The germline CDR1 and CDR2 sequences are MNHEY and SVGAGI. For the CDR3, the DNA is TGTGCCAGCAGTCTCAGTTCCGGGGATACCGGGGAGCTGTTTTTT. Protein product: CASSLSSGDTGELFF.

The CDR3 region has the DNA TGTGCCATATCTCGGGGCCGGGACAAAGGGGATACGCAGTATTTT. Its translation: CAISRGRDKGDTQYF. The chain carries TRBV6-5 and TRBJ2-3; the D gene is possibly TRBD1 (6 bases). This CDR3 is built from 15 residues. V was shortened by 10 bases and J by 6 bases, with 23 bases between the two germline ends. The germline V gene encodes CDR1 MNHEY and CDR2 SVGAGI.

The sample holds a few counts of this clonotype. The V gene is TRBV20-1, the J gene TRBJ2-2, with D maybe TRBD2 (7 bases). V lost 6 bases and J lost 7, with 18 bases in between. This CDR3 spans 14 amino acids. Germline-derived CDR1 and CDR2 are DFQATT and SNEGSKA (reference sequence). The CDR3 DNA reads TGCAGTGCCCGGGGGGCTAGGCTGATCGGGGAGCTGTTTTTT. This codes for CSARGARLIGELFF.

The V gene is TRBV18, the J gene TRBJ1-1; possibly TRBD1 for D (5 bases). The CDR3 is 14 amino acids. V was trimmed by 5 bases and J by 2 bases, leaving 12 bases between them. Germline-derived CDR1 and CDR2 are KGHSH and LQKENI. For the CDR3, the DNA is TGTGCCAGCTCATCGGGACGGAGAAACACTGAAGCTTTCTTT. This gives the protein CASSSGRRNTEAFF.

The chain joins TRBV10-2 to TRBJ1-1; 7 bases match TRBD1. Germline-derived CDR1 and CDR2 are WSHSY and SAAADI. V lost 8 bases to trimming and J lost 1 base; unmatched junction nucleotides: 4. This CDR3 is 13 amino acids long. This chain's CDR3 is CASLGTENTEAFF. In DNA, the CDR3 is TGCGCCAGCCTTGGGACAGAGAACACTGAAGCTTTCTTT.

This chain joins TRBV15 and TRBJ1-1; TRBD1 matches at 7 bases. The V segment lost 4 bases and the J segment 4 bases; nucleotides outside the gene matches: 6. The CDR3 runs 14 residues. CDR1 and CDR2 from the germline V gene are LNHNV and YYDKDF (reference sequence). Written as DNA, the CDR3 is TGTGCCACCAGCAAAATGGCAGGGGGCACTGAAGCTTTCTTT. Translating it yields CATSKMAGGTEAFF. The complete variable domain, with remaining parts taken from reference TRBV15 and TRBJ1-1, reads DAMVIQNPRYQVTQFGKPVTLSCSQTLNHNVMYWYQQKSSQAPKLLFHYYDKDFNNEADTPDNFQSRRPNTSFCFLDIRSPGLGDTAMYLCATSKMAGGTEAFFGQGTRLTVV.

In its sample, this clonotype was seen many times. The chain employs TRBV20-1 and TRBJ2-3; maybe TRBD1 (5 bases). This CDR3 contains 15 residues. Trimming left V 0 bases short and J 3 bases short, with 13 bases between. Germline CDR1 DFQATT, CDR2 SNEGSKA (reference sequence). Here the CDR3 DNA reads TGCAGTGCTAGAGATCCAAGGGGTCCGACAGATACGCAGTATTTT. It is translated as CSARDPRGPTDTQYF.

Only a few counts were recorded for this clonotype. CDR3 in DNA: TGCAGTGCTCGGGTGTTAGGTGGCTACACCTTC. It encodes CSARVLGGYTF. This sequence joins TRBV20-1 and TRBJ1-2; D gene unclear. Trimming took off 5 bases at V and 7 bases at J, with 11 bases between the two ends. The CDR3 has 11 amino acids. Germline CDR1 reads DFQATT; CDR2 reads SNEGSKA (reference sequence).

This clonotype was picked up one time. CDR3 DNA sequence: TGTGCCAGCAGCTTAGTGGGACAGGGCACAGATACGCAGTATTTT. Translated: CASSLVGQGTDTQYF. This chain connects TRBV11-2 to TRBJ2-3; 8 bases are shared with TRBD1. In germline, CDR1 is SGHAT, CDR2 FQNNGV. Trimming removed 1 base from V and 1 base from J; junction bases left unmatched: 1. This CDR3 has 15 residues.

J is TRBJ1-1 and V is TRBV7-9; 8 bases are shared with TRBD1. The CDR3 covers 14 residues. Germline V gene sequence: CDR1 SEHNR, CDR2 FQNEAQ (reference sequence). V was pared by 5 bases and J by 4 bases, with 6 bases of the junction left unmatched. CDR3 sequence: CASSPQGAVTEAFF. CDR3 in DNA: TGTGCCAGCAGCCCCCAGGGGGCGGTCACTGAAGCTTTCTTT.

V gene TRBV5-1 combines with J gene TRBJ1-2; D not resolved. Germline V gives CDR1 SGHRS, CDR2 YFSETQ. V was shortened by 4 bases and J by 8 bases, with 18 bases between the two germline ends. This CDR3 comprises 14 residues. In DNA form, the CDR3 reads TGCGCCAGCAGCCACCTCGAAGGTTCTTACGGCTACACCTTC. Translated, it gives CASSHLEGSYGYTF. The full variable domain, in which reference TRBV5-1 and TRBJ1-2 provide the parts outside the CDR3, is KAGVTQTPRYLIKTRGQQVTLSCSPISGHRSVSWYQQTPGQGLQFLFEYFSETQRNKGNFPGRFSGRQFSNSRSEMNVSTLELGDSALYLCASSHLEGSYGYTFGSGTRLTVV.

By frequency in the sample, this clonotype is medium-sized (0.01 to 0.1%). The chain combines TRBV11-2 with TRBJ2-1, with TRBD1 identical over 7 bases. This CDR3 is 13 amino acids long. The junction had 2 bases not matched to a gene; V was cut back by 5 bases and J by 4 bases. The germline V gene has CDR1 SGHAT and CDR2 FQNNGV. As DNA, the CDR3 is TGTGCCAGCAGCCTGGACAGGTACAATGAGCAGTTCTTC. Translated: CASSLDRYNEQFF.

This rearrangement joins TRBV5-1 to TRBJ2-3; TRBD2 agrees at 9 bases. CDR3 length equals 16 residues. The V and J ends lost 2 bases and 2 bases, in that order; junction bases with no gene match: 6. Germline CDR1 reads SGHRS; CDR2 reads YFSETQ. In nucleotides, the CDR3 is TGCGCCAGCAGCTTACTAGCGGGCGGGCCCACAGATACGCAGTATTTT. Its protein is CASSLLAGGPTDTQYF.

This clonotype was counted ten times or more. The rearrangement joins TRBV6-6 to TRBJ2-3; TRBD2 matches 7 bases. CDR1 and CDR2 (germline): MNHNY, SVGAGI (reference sequence). V lost 2 bases to trimming and J lost 5 bases; unmatched junction nucleotides: 7. The CDR3 is 15 residues long. The CDR3 here is CASSYIGGGVDTQYF. Written as DNA, the CDR3 is TGTGCCAGCAGTTACATCGGCGGGGGAGTAGATACGCAGTATTTT.

The V and J genes are TRBV19 and TRBJ2-3; no reliable D call. From germline, CDR1 is LNHDA and CDR2 SQIVND (reference sequence). The CDR3 is made up of 13 amino acids. Trimming removed 9 bases at V and 1 base at J, with 11 bases between. The CDR3 nucleotides read TGTGCCAGACCAGCACGGGGCACAGATACGCAGTATTTT. Its translation is CARPARGTDTQYF.